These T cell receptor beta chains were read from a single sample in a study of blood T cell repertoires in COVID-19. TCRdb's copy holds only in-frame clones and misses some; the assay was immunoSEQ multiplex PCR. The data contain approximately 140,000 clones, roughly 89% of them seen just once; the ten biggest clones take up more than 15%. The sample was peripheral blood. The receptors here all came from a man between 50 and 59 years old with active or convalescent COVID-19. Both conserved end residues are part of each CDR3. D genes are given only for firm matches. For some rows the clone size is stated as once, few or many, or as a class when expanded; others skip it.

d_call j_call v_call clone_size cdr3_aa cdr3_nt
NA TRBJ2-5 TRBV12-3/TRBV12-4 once CASSLPDQETQYF TGTGCCAGCAGTTTACCAGATCAAGAGACCCAGTACTTC
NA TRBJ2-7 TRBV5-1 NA CASSLQGGFYEQYF TGCGCCAGCAGTTTACAGGGGGGGTTTTACGAGCAGTACTTC
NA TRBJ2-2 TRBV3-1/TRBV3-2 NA CASSQFDWGPNTGELFF TGTGCCAGCAGCCAATTCGATTGGGGGCCTAACACCGGGGAGCTGTTTTTT
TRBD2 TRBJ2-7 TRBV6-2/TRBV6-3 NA CASSLAGGNYEQYF TGTGCCAGCAGCCTAGCGGGGGGCAACTACGAGCAGTACTTC
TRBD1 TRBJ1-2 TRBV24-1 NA CATSDEHRGSYGYTF TGTGCCACCAGTGATGAGCACAGGGGATCCTATGGCTACACCTTC
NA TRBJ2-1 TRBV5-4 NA CASSSPGQYNEQFF TGTGCCAGCAGCTCCCCAGGACAGTACAATGAGCAGTTCTTC
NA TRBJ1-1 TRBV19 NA CASSMGAGNTEAFF TGTGCCAGTAGTATGGGGGCGGGGAACACTGAAGCTTTCTTT
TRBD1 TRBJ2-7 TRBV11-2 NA CASSLPLHAGGRNEQYF TGTGCCAGCAGCTTACCACTACACGCAGGGGGCAGGAACGAGCAGTACTTC
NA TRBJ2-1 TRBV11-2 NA CASSSTMGSFNYNEQFF TGTGCCAGCAGCAGCACAATGGGCTCTTTTAACTACAATGAGCAGTTCTTC
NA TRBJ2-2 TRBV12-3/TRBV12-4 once CASSLSVNGELFF TGTGCCAGCAGTCTCTCAGTAAACGGGGAGCTGTTTTTT
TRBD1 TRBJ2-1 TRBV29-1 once CSGDRANEQFF TGCAGCGGGGACAGGGCCAATGAGCAGTTCTTC
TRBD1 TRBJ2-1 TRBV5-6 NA CASSFGDRGQNEQFF TGTGCCAGCAGCTTTGGGGACAGGGGGCAGAATGAGCAGTTCTTC
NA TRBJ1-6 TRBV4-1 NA CASSQEGGPFNSPLHF TGCGCCAGCAGCCAAGAGGGGGGACCCTTTAATTCACCCCTCCACTTT
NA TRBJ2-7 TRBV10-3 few CAISESVGETRQYF TGTGCCATCAGTGAGTCTGTGGGAGAAACTAGGCAGTACTTC
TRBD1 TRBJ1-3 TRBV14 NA CASSMRTGVSGNTIYF TGTGCCAGCAGCATGCGGACAGGCGTTTCTGGAAACACCATATATTTT
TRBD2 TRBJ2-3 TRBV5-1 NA CASSSGGTSTDTQYF TGCGCCAGCAGCAGCGGGGGAACCAGCACAGATACGCAGTATTTT
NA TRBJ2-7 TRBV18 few CASFEGWNEQYF TGTGCCAGCTTTGAGGGCTGGAACGAGCAGTACTTC
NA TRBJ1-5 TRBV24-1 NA CATSDPTKGENQPQHF TGTGCCACCAGTGATCCAACAAAGGGGGAAAATCAGCCCCAGCATTTT
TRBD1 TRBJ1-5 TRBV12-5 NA CASGSSSGTVLNQPQHF TGTGCTAGTGGTTCTTCATCCGGGACAGTTCTTAATCAGCCCCAGCATTTT
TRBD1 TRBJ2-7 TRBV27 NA CASSPGTGGFYEQYF TGTGCCAGCAGTCCAGGGACAGGGGGATTCTACGAGCAGTACTTC
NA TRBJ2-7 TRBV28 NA CASTLGPQGTYEQYF TGTGCCAGCACCTTGGGACCTCAGGGGACCTACGAGCAGTACTTC
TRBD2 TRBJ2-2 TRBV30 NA CAWRQPASGGVGELFF TGTGCCTGGAGACAACCGGCTAGCGGGGGGGTCGGGGAGCTGTTTTTT
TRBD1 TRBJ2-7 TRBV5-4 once CASSWDRDAYEQYF TGTGCCAGCAGCTGGGACAGGGATGCCTACGAGCAGTACTTC
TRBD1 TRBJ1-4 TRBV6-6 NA CASSGDRAREKLFF TGTGCCAGCAGCGGGGACAGGGCGAGAGAAAAACTGTTTTTT
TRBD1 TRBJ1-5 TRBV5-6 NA CASSSDRGRNQPQHF TGTGCCAGCAGCTCTGACAGGGGGAGAAATCAGCCCCAGCATTTT
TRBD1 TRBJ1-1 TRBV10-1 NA CASSSGTGLRTEAFF TGCGCCAGCAGCTCCGGGACAGGGTTGCGCACTGAAGCTTTCTTT
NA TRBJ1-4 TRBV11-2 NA CASSLGGRAGLEKLFF TGTGCCAGCAGCTTAGGGGGCCGGGCAGGGCTCGAAAAACTGTTTTTT
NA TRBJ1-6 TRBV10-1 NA CASKEMNNSPLHF TGCGCCAGCAAAGAGATGAATAATTCACCCCTCCACTTT
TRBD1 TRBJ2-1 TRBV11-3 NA CASSLGTGDNEQFF TGTGCCAGCAGCTTAGGGACAGGGGACAATGAGCAGTTCTTC
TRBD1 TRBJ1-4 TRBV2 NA CASSVSGQGNEKLFF TGTGCCAGCAGTGTATCGGGACAGGGTAATGAAAAACTGTTTTTT
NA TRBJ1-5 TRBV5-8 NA CASSPLLAPQHF TGTGCCAGCAGCCCGCTACTTGCGCCCCAGCATTTT
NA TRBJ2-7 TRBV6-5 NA CASRAGSLEQYF TGTGCCAGCAGGGCAGGGTCCCTCGAGCAGTACTTC
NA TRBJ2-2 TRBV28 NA CASSLRGNTGELFF TGTGCCAGCAGCCTCAGGGGAAACACCGGGGAGCTGTTTTTT
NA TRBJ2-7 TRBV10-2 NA CASIGGSYEQYF TGCGCCAGCATCGGGGGTTCCTACGAGCAGTACTTC
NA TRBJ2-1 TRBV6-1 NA CASSESGLYNEQFF TGTGCCAGCAGTGAATCCGGACTCTACAATGAGCAGTTCTTC
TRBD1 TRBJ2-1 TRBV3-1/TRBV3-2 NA CASSYWTGPNEQFF TGTGCCAGCAGCTACTGGACAGGGCCGAATGAGCAGTTCTTC
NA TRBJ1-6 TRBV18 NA CASSGGSSYNSPLHF TGTGCCAGCTCAGGGGGGAGCTCCTATAATTCACCCCTCCACTTT
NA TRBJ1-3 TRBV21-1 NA CASSFTGSGNTIYF TGTGCCAGCAGCTTTACAGGCTCTGGAAACACCATATATTTT
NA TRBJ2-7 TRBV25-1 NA CASSGWEPPYEQYF TGTGCCAGCAGTGGGTGGGAGCCCCCCTACGAGCAGTACTTC
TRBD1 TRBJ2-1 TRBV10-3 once CAISESRTGGMNEQFF TGTGCCATCAGTGAGTCAAGGACAGGGGGCATGAATGAGCAGTTCTTC
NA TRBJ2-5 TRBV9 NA CASSVAPTRGVGETQYF TGTGCCAGCAGCGTAGCTCCGACAAGGGGTGTCGGGGAGACCCAGTACTTC
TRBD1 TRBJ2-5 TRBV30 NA CAWRARGLETQYF TGTGCCTGGAGAGCCAGGGGGCTGGAGACCCAGTACTTC
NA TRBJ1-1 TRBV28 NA CASSSTGVTEAFF TGTGCCAGCAGTTCCACAGGTGTCACTGAAGCTTTCTTT
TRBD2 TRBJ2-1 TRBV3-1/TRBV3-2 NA CASSPEPAGGLNEQFF TGTGCCAGCAGCCCCGAGCCAGCGGGGGGGCTCAATGAGCAGTTCTTC
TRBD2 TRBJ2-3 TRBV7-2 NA CASSVRAGARGTQYF TGTGCCAGCAGCGTCCGAGCGGGAGCCCGCGGTACGCAGTATTTT
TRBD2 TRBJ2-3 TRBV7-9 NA CAGWDGLAGVADTQYF TGTGCCGGTTGGGATGGACTAGCGGGAGTGGCAGATACGCAGTATTTT
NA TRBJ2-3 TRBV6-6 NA CASSLTGVSTDTQYF TGTGCCAGCAGTCTAACGGGGGTTAGCACAGATACGCAGTATTTT
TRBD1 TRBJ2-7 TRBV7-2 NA CASSGTGAEQYF TGTGCCAGCAGCGGGACAGGGGCTGAGCAGTACTTC
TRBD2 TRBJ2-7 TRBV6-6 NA CASSPKGLAGDAYEQYF TGTGCCAGCAGTCCAAAAGGACTAGCGGGGGATGCATACGAGCAGTACTTC
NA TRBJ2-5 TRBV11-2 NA CASSQQTARETQYF TGTGCCAGCAGCCAACAGACAGCCCGGGAGACCCAGTACTTC
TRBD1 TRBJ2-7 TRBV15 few CATSRDRGYEQYF TGTGCCACCAGCAGGGACAGGGGATACGAGCAGTACTTC
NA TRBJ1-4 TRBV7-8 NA CASSRYGGEKLFF TGTGCCAGCAGTCGCTATGGGGGGGAAAAACTGTTTTTT
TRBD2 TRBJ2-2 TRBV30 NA CACSGDNTGELFF TGTGCCTGTAGCGGGGACAACACCGGGGAGCTGTTTTTT